The 28 T cell receptor beta chains reported below all come from one sample, sequenced in a study of T cell responses to AZD1222 COVID-19 vaccine. Clones were read by immunoSEQ multiplex PCR, and TCRdb kept only the in-frame ones, dropping some. The repertoire holds more than 150,000 clones, with around 90% as singletons. The sequences come from peripheral blood, collected on day 0 of AZD1222 vaccination. These receptors were obtained from an adult in good health.

This clone was counted a single time. The chain is built from TRBV11-1 and TRBJ2-1; 7 nucleotides match TRBD2. This CDR3 contains 15 residues. With V trimmed by 5 bases and J by 7 bases, 11 bases remained unmatched. Germline CDR1 is SGHAT and CDR2 is FQDESV (reference sequence). CDR3 sequence reads: CASSLVGLVVNEQFF. The DNA for the CDR3 is TGTGCCAGCAGCCTAGTCGGACTAGTAGTTAATGAGCAGTTCTTC.

This clone was observed a single time. V and J are TRBV19 and TRBJ1-5, with 9 nucleotides matching TRBD1. With 3 bases clipped from V and 11 bases from J, the junction kept 11 bases outside the gene matches. The germline V gene has CDR1 LNHDA and CDR2 SQIVND (reference sequence). The CDR3 length is 15 residues. DNA of the CDR3: TGTGCCAGTAGTATCGCCGGACAGGGGATAGGATCCCAGCATTTT. Protein product: CASSIAGQGIGSQHF.

The J gene is TRBJ2-2, the V gene TRBV7-9; TRBD2 is a possible D gene (5 bases). The V gene's germline CDR1 is SEHNR and CDR2 FQNEAQ (reference sequence). Trimming removed 0 bases from V and 1 base from J, with 9 bases in between. The length of the CDR3 is 16 residues. The CDR3 loop reads CASSLATGLNTGELFF. CDR3 nucleotide sequence: TGTGCCAGCAGCTTAGCAACCGGACTGAACACCGGGGAGCTGTTTTTT.

The chain uses TRBV28 and TRBJ2-5; 7 positions agree with TRBD2. This CDR3 comprises 13 residues. Unmatched junction bases numbered 7, after V lost 5 bases and J lost 7 bases. The germline CDR1 and CDR2 sequences are MDHEN and SYDVKM. The CDR3 sequence: CASSRDYEGTQYF. CDR3 bases: TGTGCCAGCAGTAGGGACTACGAAGGGACCCAGTACTTC.

V usage is TRBV30 and J usage is TRBJ1-2, with TRBD1 as a possible D gene (5 bases). Looked up from germline, CDR1 is GTSNPN and CDR2 is SVGIG (reference sequence). The CDR3 contains 12 residues. Trimming left V 0 bases short and J 8 bases short, with 10 bases between. The CDR3 sequence: CAWSVKGKGYTF. The CDR3 nucleotides are TGTGCCTGGAGTGTAAAGGGGAAAGGCTACACCTTC.

V is TRBV7-3 and J is TRBJ2-4, with 8 bases matching TRBD2. V lost 5 bases to trimming and J lost 12 bases; unmatched junction nucleotides: 15. Germline V gene data show CDR1 as SGHTA and CDR2 as FQGTGA. CDR3 length equals 15 residues. DNA of the CDR3: TGTGCCAGCAGCGATCAAAGGCGGGGACTAGGGCCTCAGTACTTC. It translates to CASSDQRRGLGPQYF. Combining the CDR3 with reference TRBV7-3 and TRBJ2-4 gives the whole variable domain GAGVSQTPSNKVTEKGKYVELRCDPISGHTALYWYRQSLGQGPEFLIYFQGTGAADDSGLPNDRFFAVRPEGSVSTLKIQRTERGDSAVYLCASSDQRRGLGPQYFGAGTRLSVL.

The chain couples TRBV7-2 to TRBJ1-2, with 9 bases matching TRBD1. CDR1 and CDR2 from the germline V gene are SGHTA and FQGNSA. V was clipped by 1 base and J by 3 bases; unmatched bases: 3. This CDR3 region has 15 residues. CDR3 protein: CASSLEQGAHYGYTF. The DNA for the CDR3 is TGTGCCAGCAGCTTAGAACAGGGGGCCCACTATGGCTACACCTTC.

The chain has TRBV7-3 and TRBJ2-1; 8 bases map to TRBD2. V was clipped by 5 bases and J by 2 bases; unmatched bases: 8. Looked up from germline, CDR1 is SGHTA and CDR2 is FQGTGA. CDR3 length: 16 amino acids. The DNA of the CDR3 is TGTGCCAGCAGCCCCCGCACTAGCGGAACCTACAATGAGCAGTTCTTC. This encodes CASSPRTSGTYNEQFF. Looking up the rest from reference TRBV7-3 and TRBJ2-1 gives the full variable domain: GAGVSQTPSNKVTEKGKYVELRCDPISGHTALYWYRQSLGQGPEFLIYFQGTGAADDSGLPNDRFFAVRPEGSVSTLKIQRTERGDSAVYLCASSPRTSGTYNEQFFGPGTRLTVL.

The chain combines TRBV30 with TRBJ2-7; D is perhaps TRBD2 (5 bases). This CDR3 comprises 15 residues. Per the germline V gene, CDR1 is GTSNPN and CDR2 is SVGIG (reference sequence). The V and J ends lost 2 bases and 2 bases respectively, with 16 bases between them. In DNA form, the CDR3 reads TGTGCCTGGAGTAAAGAAGCGAGCGGAGCCTACGAGCAGTACTTC. Translating gives CAWSKEASGAYEQYF. Based on the CDR3 plus reference TRBV30 and TRBJ2-7, the full variable domain is SQTIHQWPATLVQPVGSPLSLECTVEGTSNPNLYWYRQAAGRGLQLLFYSVGIGQISSEVPQNLSASRPQDRQFILSSKKLLLSDSGFYLCAWSKEASGAYEQYFGPGTRLTVT.

The CDR3 DNA follows: TGCGCCAGCAGCCCAGAGCGACAGGGCTACACCTTC. Translated, it gives CASSPERQGYTF. This chain links TRBV5-1 with TRBJ1-2; a weak D match, TRBD1 (5 bases). CDR1 and CDR2 from the germline V gene are SGHRS and YFSETQ. This CDR3 contains 12 residues. Trimming cost V 4 bases and J 8 bases, with 12 bases left between them.

The chain carries TRBV24-1 and TRBJ2-7, with TRBD2 identical over 10 bases. This CDR3 is built from 18 residues. V shed 2 bases and J 0 bases; nucleotides not matched to a gene: 9. Germline V lookup: CDR1 KGHDR, CDR2 SFDVKD. The CDR3 loop reads CATSDSRLAGASSYEQYF. The CDR3 nucleotides read TGTGCCACCAGTGATTCCCGTCTAGCGGGGGCCAGCTCCTACGAGCAGTACTTC.

The V gene is TRBV19, the J gene TRBJ2-1, with 7 bases matching TRBD2. The V gene end was trimmed by 8 bases and the J gene end by 0 bases; junction bases not matched to a gene: 7. CDR1 and CDR2 (germline): LNHDA, SQIVND (reference sequence). The CDR3 consists of 15 residues. As DNA, the CDR3 is TGTGCCAGTGACGGCGGGACTACCTCCTACAATGAGCAGTTCTTC. This gives the protein CASDGGTTSYNEQFF.

The rearrangement joins TRBV6-6 to TRBJ2-3, with D possibly being TRBD1 (6 bases). From germline, CDR1 is MNHNY and CDR2 SVGAGI (reference sequence). This CDR3 contains 15 residues. V lost 6 bases and J lost 0, with 13 bases in between. CDR3 DNA sequence: TGTGCCAGCAGCCTAGACAGGAGTAGCACAGATACGCAGTATTTT. This sequence encodes CASSLDRSSTDTQYF.

This chain links TRBV30 with TRBJ1-1; 7 nucleotides align to TRBD1. This CDR3 comprises 12 residues. CDR1 is GTSNPN and CDR2 is SVGIG in the germline V gene (reference sequence). J lost 10 bases, V lost 0 bases, and 5 bases had no gene match. The CDR3 loop reads CAWSVPQGRAFF. DNA for the CDR3: TGTGCCTGGAGTGTACCACAGGGGAGAGCTTTCTTT.

The chain carries TRBV28 and TRBJ1-1; TRBD1 matches at 7 bases. CDR1 MDHEN and CDR2 SYDVKM come from the germline V gene. This CDR3 has 12 amino acids. V shed 6 bases, J shed 7 bases, and the junction held 5 bases outside the gene matches. The chain's CDR3 is CASRLGGLEAFF. Here the CDR3 DNA reads TGTGCCAGCAGGTTAGGGGGCCTTGAAGCTTTCTTT.

The genes are TRBV27 and TRBJ2-4; 8 bases agree with TRBD1. Germline loops: CDR1 MNHEY, CDR2 SMNVEV (reference sequence). The CDR3 is 15 amino acids. Germline trimming cut 6 bases from V and 6 bases from J; bases unmatched to any gene: 10. Written as DNA, the CDR3 is TGTGCCAGCAGCCTGAGGTCAGGGGGCAGAAACATTCAGTACTTC. Amino acid sequence: CASSLRSGGRNIQYF.

The chain is built from TRBV6-1 and TRBJ2-7, with no clear D. CDR3 length: 14 amino acids. Germline V gene data show CDR1 as MNHNS and CDR2 as SASEGT. V was cut by 3 bases and J by 2 bases, with 11 bases left in between. CDR3 amino acids: CASSDVVVTYEQYF. The CDR3 nucleotides read TGTGCCAGCAGTGACGTGGTGGTCACCTACGAGCAGTACTTC.

The chain employs TRBV6-5 and TRBJ2-1, with TRBD1 as a possible D gene (6 bases). In germline, CDR1 is MNHEY, CDR2 SVGAGI. The V gene lost 6 bases and the J gene lost 3 bases, with 15 bases spanning the gap. The CDR3 loop spans 15 amino acids. This CDR3 reads CASRPGTTVYNEQFF. In DNA, the CDR3 is TGTGCCAGCAGACCCGGGACAACCGTCTACAATGAGCAGTTCTTC.

The chain uses TRBV15 and TRBJ2-6; D not resolved. Trimming cost V 1 base and J 2 bases, with 9 bases left between them. The CDR3 has 16 residues. The germline V gene encodes CDR1 LNHNV and CDR2 YYDKDF (reference sequence). The CDR3 DNA sequence: TGTGCCACCAGCAGAGTAATAGTCCCTGGGGCCAACGTCCTGACTTTC. Residues: CATSRVIVPGANVLTF.

The rearrangement links TRBV7-6 to TRBJ1-3; D is unresolved. V shed 1 base and J shed 0 bases, with 7 bases lying between them. The CDR3 loop spans 15 amino acids. Germline V gene data show CDR1 as SGHVS and CDR2 as FNYEAQ. The chain's CDR3 is CASSLDGDSGNTIYF. The CDR3 nucleotides are TGTGCCAGCAGCTTAGACGGTGACTCTGGAAACACCATATATTTT.

J is TRBJ1-6 and V is TRBV28; D is unresolved. The CDR3 runs 15 residues. Trimming stripped 5 bases from V and 8 bases from J, with 16 bases between. Germline V gives CDR1 MDHEN, CDR2 SYDVKM. CDR3 sequence reads: CASSPPAARDSPLHF. CDR3 nucleotide sequence: TGTGCCAGCAGTCCCCCAGCAGCTCGGGATTCACCCCTCCACTTT.

The chain has TRBV6-5 and TRBJ1-5; D unresolved. The CDR3 contains 13 residues. CDR1 is MNHEY, CDR2 SVGAGI, per germline. Trimming took 6 bases from V and 4 from J, leaving 10 bases between them. CDR3 sequence: CASSPNTNQPQHF. DNA for the CDR3: TGTGCCAGCAGCCCAAACACGAATCAGCCCCAGCATTTT.

This clone occurred a few times. The chain joins TRBV29-1 to TRBJ1-2; D is unclear. Trimming left V 5 bases short and J 7 bases short, with 14 bases between. The CDR3 totals 12 residues. Germline CDR1 reads SQVTM; CDR2 reads ANQGSEA. The CDR3 DNA follows: TGCAGCGTTTGGGGTCTTATAAGTGGCTACACCTTC. Residues: CSVWGLISGYTF.

J is TRBJ1-6 and V is TRBV3-1 (or the pseudogene TRBV3-2); the D gene is possibly TRBD1 (5 bases). Looked up from germline, CDR1 is LGHDT and CDR2 is YNNKEL (reference sequence). The CDR3 extends over 15 amino acids. The V end was cut by 4 bases, the J end by 5 bases, with 12 bases between. The CDR3 region has the DNA TGTGCCAGCAGCCCCTGGGGCAGGAATAATTCACCCCTCCACTTT. The encoded protein is CASSPWGRNNSPLHF.

The chain combines TRBV9 with TRBJ1-2; TRBD1 might be the D (5 bases). Germline V gene lookup returns CDR1 SGDLS and CDR2 YYNGEE. Trimming cost V 0 bases and J 3 bases, with 15 bases left between them. The CDR3 is made up of 16 amino acids. The CDR3 loop reads CASSVEGQPGDYGYTF. Written as DNA, the CDR3 is TGTGCCAGCAGCGTAGAGGGGCAGCCGGGCGACTATGGCTACACCTTC.

The chain joins TRBV13 to TRBJ2-2; 16 bases fit TRBD2. The ends lost 4 bases at V and 6 bases at J; junction bases unmatched: 5. Germline CDR1 is PRHDT and CDR2 is FYEKMQ (reference sequence). The CDR3 consists of 17 residues. The CDR3 DNA reads as TGTGCCAGCAGCTCGGGACTAGCGGGAGGGGGCCCCGGGGAGCTGTTTTTT. Translated: CASSSGLAGGGPGELFF.

The rearrangement uses TRBV24-1 and TRBJ1-5; D may be TRBD1 (6 bases). The germline V and J ends were trimmed by 2 bases and 6 bases, with 16 bases remaining between them. Germline assignment: CDR1 KGHDR and CDR2 SFDVKD. The CDR3 is 16 amino acids. CDR3 DNA sequence: TGTGCCACCAGTGATTCCAGGGTCGGGGGCGTTCAGCCCCAGCATTTT. Amino acids: CATSDSRVGGVQPQHF.

V is TRBV28 and J is TRBJ1-5, with D possibly matching TRBD1 (5 bases). V lost 3 bases, J lost 2 bases, and 11 bases lay in between. Germline loops: CDR1 MDHEN, CDR2 SYDVKM. The CDR3 contains 15 residues. The DNA of the CDR3 is TGTGCCAGCAGTTTGGGCAGGGAAGGCAATCAGCCCCAGCATTTT. Protein product: CASSLGREGNQPQHF.